Below, 25 T cell receptor beta chains from the same sample are listed, as sequenced in a study of T cell responses to AZD1222 COVID-19 vaccine. Only in-frame clones appear in the TCRdb table, and some are missing; sequencing was by immunoSEQ multiplex PCR. The table records approximately 150,000 clones, 85% to 95% of them present only once. The material sequenced was peripheral blood, taken on day 0 of AZD1222 vaccination. All receptors come from an adult in good health.

The chain uses TRBV5-4 and TRBJ1-2; 9 bases fit TRBD1. The CDR3 totals 15 residues. Germline V gene lookup returns CDR1 SGHNT and CDR2 YYREEE (reference sequence). The V gene end was trimmed by 6 bases and the J gene end by 3 bases; junction bases not matched to a gene: 9. The CDR3 DNA reads TGTGCCAGCAATCATCCGGGACAGGGAGACTATGGCTACACCTTC. Translation: CASNHPGQGDYGYTF.

This clone was seen a single time. This chain connects TRBV29-1 to TRBJ1-1; maybe TRBD1 (5 bases). Trimming took off 3 bases at V and 2 bases at J, with 10 bases between the two ends. The CDR3 spans 13 residues. CDR1 is SQVTM and CDR2 is ANQGSEA in the germline V gene. CDR3 protein: CSVDAGVNTEAFF. The DNA for the CDR3 is TGCAGCGTTGATGCGGGGGTTAACACTGAAGCTTTCTTT.

This rearrangement joins TRBV7-9 to TRBJ2-6; tentatively, D is TRBD1 (6 bases). The germline V and J ends were trimmed by 8 bases and 0 bases, with 8 bases remaining between them. The germline V gene encodes CDR1 SEHNR and CDR2 FQNEAQ (reference sequence). The CDR3 spans 14 residues. CDR3: CASGGSSGANVLTF. The CDR3, as DNA: TGTGCCAGCGGGGGCAGCTCTGGGGCCAACGTCCTGACTTTC.

The chain recombines TRBV13 with TRBJ2-4; TRBD2 matches at 7 bases. The CDR3 contains 18 residues. Germline trimming cut 5 bases from V and 6 bases from J; bases unmatched to any gene: 19. Per germline, CDR1 PRHDT and CDR2 FYEKMQ (reference sequence). The CDR3 here is CASSPGEGRTHRGNIQYF. For the CDR3, the DNA is TGTGCCAGCAGCCCTGGGGAGGGGAGAACCCACCGGGGAAACATTCAGTACTTC.

The V call is TRBV7-3, the J call TRBJ1-1, with a tentative D call TRBD1 (5 bases). The CDR3 is made up of 13 amino acids. Between the trimmed V and J ends, which lost 5 bases and 3 bases, there was a span of 10 bases. Germline V gene lookup returns CDR1 SGHTA and CDR2 FQGTGA. As DNA, the CDR3 is TGTGCCAGCAGCCAAACCAGGGACACTGAAGCTTTCTTT. It is translated as CASSQTRDTEAFF.

The V call is TRBV27, the J call TRBJ2-7, with 11 bases fitting TRBD2. CDR3 size: 17 residues. Germline V gene sequence: CDR1 MNHEY, CDR2 SMNVEV (reference sequence). J gave up 6 bases and V 5 bases, and 15 bases lay outside the gene matches. CDR3 nucleotides: TGTGCCAGCAGTACACTAGCGGGAGAGCCCCTTTTGTCCGAGCAGTACGTC. It yields the protein CASSTLAGEPLLSEQYV.

The DNA of the CDR3 is TGTGCCAGCAGCCTTTTTCGCGGCACCCCAGATACGCAGTATTTT. This sequence encodes CASSLFRGTPDTQYF. This chain joins TRBV7-2 and TRBJ2-3; unclear D gene. The CDR3 loop spans 15 amino acids. Germline loops: CDR1 SGHTA, CDR2 FQGNSA. Trimming cost V 5 bases and J 4 bases, with 16 bases left between them.

The chain is built from TRBV9 and TRBJ2-6, with 8 bases that match TRBD1. This CDR3 is built from 16 residues. The trim removed 7 bases at V and 0 bases at J, leaving 6 bases unmatched. From germline, CDR1 is SGDLS and CDR2 YYNGEE. The CDR3 bases are TGTGCCAGCTTACGAACAGGGGGCTCTGGGGCCAACGTCCTGACTTTC. Translated, it gives CASLRTGGSGANVLTF. The variable domain in full, completed from reference TRBV9 and TRBJ2-6, reads DSGVTQTPKHLITATGQRVTLRCSPRSGDLSVYWYQQSLDQGLQFLIQYYNGEERAKGNILERFSAQQFPDLHSELNLSSLELGDSALYFCASLRTGGSGANVLTFGAGSRLTVL.

This sequence joins TRBV7-2 and TRBJ1-5; TRBD1 matches 10 bases. Trimming cost V 6 bases and J 1 base; bases outside gene matches: 6. Germline V gene sequence: CDR1 SGHTA, CDR2 FQGNSA. The CDR3 contains 16 residues. The CDR3 nucleotides read TGTGCCAGCAGTCTGACAGGGGGCCTGAGCAATCAGCCCCAGCATTTT. It specifies CASSLTGGLSNQPQHF. Full variable domain (missing parts from reference TRBV7-2 and TRBJ1-5): GAGVSQSPSNKVTEKGKDVELRCDPISGHTALYWYRQSLGQGLEFLIYFQGNSAPDKSGLPSDRFSAERTGGSVSTLTIQRTQQEDSAVYLCASSLTGGLSNQPQHFGDGTRLSIL.

V gene TRBV4-1 combines with J gene TRBJ2-1; possibly TRBD1 or TRBD2 for D (6 bases each). CDR1 is MGHRA and CDR2 is YSYEKL in the germline V gene. Trimming took 8 bases from V and 2 from J, leaving 22 bases between them. This CDR3 is 17 amino acids long. CDR3 in amino acids: CASGGGGPIGPYNEQFF. For the CDR3, the DNA is TGCGCCAGCGGTGGAGGGGGGCCAATTGGTCCCTACAATGAGCAGTTCTTC.

The rearrangement uses TRBV27 and TRBJ1-6, with D perhaps TRBD1 (5 bases). CDR1 is MNHEY and CDR2 is SMNVEV in the germline V gene (reference sequence). The CDR3 length is 17 residues. V was trimmed by 5 bases and J by 9 bases, leaving 23 bases between them. Here the CDR3 DNA reads TGTGCCAGCAGTCAGATCTCCGGGACCGCCTACGGTTCACCCCTCCACTTT. It encodes CASSQISGTAYGSPLHF.

This clone showed up just a few times. J is TRBJ1-3 and V is TRBV18; D possibly corresponds to TRBD1 (5 bases). Between the trimmed V and J ends, which lost 4 bases and 2 bases, there was a span of 15 bases. The germline CDR1 and CDR2 sequences are KGHSH and LQKENI. The length of the CDR3 is 16 residues. Here the CDR3 reads CASSRDLQEAGNTIYF. DNA of the CDR3: TGTGCCAGCTCACGGGACCTACAAGAGGCTGGAAACACCATATATTTT.

The chain uses TRBV2 and TRBJ1-3, with unresolved D. CDR3 length: 17 residues. The germline gives CDR1 SNHLY, CDR2 FYNNEI. V was clipped by 6 bases and J by 0 bases, with 18 bases between them. The CDR3 DNA sequence: TGTGCCAGCAGGGGAAAATTTATTTTACGCTCTGGAAACACCATATATTTT. This sequence encodes CASRGKFILRSGNTIYF.

The CDR3 bases are TGTGCCAGCAGCCCATCCGGGGTGAGGGCCACTGAAGCTTTCTTT. It is translated as CASSPSGVRATEAFF. The V and J genes are TRBV7-8 and TRBJ1-1; D ambiguous. Trimming pared 5 bases from V and 4 bases from J, leaving 17 bases between. CDR1 and CDR2 (germline): SGHVS, FQNEAQ. This CDR3 region has 15 residues.

The chain couples TRBV4-1 to TRBJ2-3, with D unresolved. V gave up 2 bases and J gave up 2 bases, with 8 bases separating them. The CDR3 extends over 14 amino acids. Germline V gene sequence: CDR1 MGHRA, CDR2 YSYEKL. The CDR3 loop reads CASSQRALTDTQYF. The DNA of the CDR3 is TGCGCCAGCAGCCAACGGGCCCTCACAGATACGCAGTATTTT.

The chain joins TRBV7-2 to TRBJ2-1; 11 bases are a match to TRBD2. Trimming cost V 0 bases and J 4 bases; bases outside gene matches: 5. Germline values: CDR1 SGHTA, CDR2 FQGNSA. This CDR3 is built from 17 residues. CDR3 DNA: TGTGCCAGCAGCTTAGCGACGCGGACTAGCGGGTACAATGAGCAGTTCTTC. Protein: CASSLATRTSGYNEQFF.

CDR3 in DNA: TGTGCCAGCAGTGGCCTAAACAGGGGTAGCAATCAGCCCCAGCATTTT. Its protein product is CASSGLNRGSNQPQHF. The V gene is TRBV6-1, the J gene TRBJ1-5, with 7 bases identical to TRBD1. With V trimmed by 4 bases and J by 0 bases, 6 bases remained unmatched. Germline V CDR1 and CDR2: MNHNS, SASEGT. The CDR3 is made up of 16 amino acids.

This chain joins TRBV4-1 and TRBJ1-4; D might be TRBD1 (5 bases). Between the trimmed V and J ends, which lost 0 bases and 7 bases, there was a span of 12 bases. This CDR3 comprises 15 residues. The germline V gene has CDR1 MGHRA and CDR2 YSYEKL. This CDR3 is CASSQEGRESEKLFF. CDR3 DNA: TGCGCCAGCAGCCAAGAGGGCAGGGAGAGTGAAAAACTGTTTTTT.

This clone was observed a single time. The chain employs TRBV9 and TRBJ1-4, with no clear D. CDR3 length equals 15 residues. With 2 bases removed from V and 3 bases from J, the gap between germline ends came to 11 bases. CDR1 SGDLS and CDR2 YYNGEE come from the germline V gene. This CDR3 is CASSVGTTSNEKLFF. The CDR3 nucleotides read TGTGCCAGCAGCGTTGGCACGACATCTAATGAAAAACTGTTTTTT.

V gene TRBV19 combines with J gene TRBJ1-5; 10 bases line up with TRBD1. Unmatched junction bases numbered 6, after V lost 7 bases and J lost 15 bases. The CDR3 extends over 11 amino acids. The germline V gene has CDR1 LNHDA and CDR2 SQIVND (reference sequence). The DNA of the CDR3 is TGTGCCAGTATGAGTGGGACAGGGGTGCATTTT. Translating it yields CASMSGTGVHF.

The table lists this clone with a count of one. The gene calls are TRBV3-1 (or the pseudogene TRBV3-2) and TRBJ1-2; D uncertain. Trimming removed 0 bases from V and 8 bases from J, with 16 bases in between. The CDR3 is 15 residues long. The germline CDR1 and CDR2 sequences are LGHDT and YNNKEL (reference sequence). CDR3 DNA sequence: TGTGCCAGCAGCCAAGATTGGCAGTCCCTCCACGGCTACACCTTC. This codes for CASSQDWQSLHGYTF.

The rearrangement uses TRBV6-1 and TRBJ2-2; D is perhaps TRBD2 (6 bases). V gave up 3 bases and J gave up 5 bases, with 10 bases separating them. This CDR3 comprises 14 residues. The germline V gene encodes CDR1 MNHNS and CDR2 SASEGT. CDR3 sequence: CASSEGGVTGELFF. The CDR3 nucleotides read TGTGCCAGCAGTGAGGGCGGGGTAACCGGGGAGCTGTTTTTT.

This clone appeared a single time. The V gene is TRBV12-2, the J gene TRBJ2-3; TRBD2 is taken as the D call from the table, unchecked against the DNA. TRBV12-2 is noted as a pseudogene. The CDR3 covers 18 residues. The CDR3 bases are TGTGCAAGTCGCTTAGATACTAGCGGGTCCCCAATAGGAGATACGCAGTATTTT. Residues: CASRLDTSGSPIGDTQYF.

This clone was seen only once. The chain couples TRBV6-6 to TRBJ2-3; 7 bases fit TRBD1. The length of the CDR3 is 12 residues. After removal of 11 bases from V and 6 bases from J, the junction contained 8 bases not matched to a gene. Germline CDR1 MNHNY, CDR2 SVGAGI (reference sequence). The CDR3 protein is CASKTGSDTQYF. As DNA, the CDR3 is TGTGCCTCCAAGACAGGGAGTGATACGCAGTATTTT.

The rearrangement uses TRBV4-1 and TRBJ1-1; weak D call: TRBD1 (5 bases). The V gene's germline CDR1 is MGHRA and CDR2 YSYEKL. The CDR3 sequence is 13 residues long. V lost 1 base and J 10 bases, leaving 13 bases between the germline ends. CDR3 region: CASSQAGHAGAFF. For the CDR3, the DNA is TGCGCCAGCAGCCAAGCAGGACATGCGGGAGCTTTCTTT.